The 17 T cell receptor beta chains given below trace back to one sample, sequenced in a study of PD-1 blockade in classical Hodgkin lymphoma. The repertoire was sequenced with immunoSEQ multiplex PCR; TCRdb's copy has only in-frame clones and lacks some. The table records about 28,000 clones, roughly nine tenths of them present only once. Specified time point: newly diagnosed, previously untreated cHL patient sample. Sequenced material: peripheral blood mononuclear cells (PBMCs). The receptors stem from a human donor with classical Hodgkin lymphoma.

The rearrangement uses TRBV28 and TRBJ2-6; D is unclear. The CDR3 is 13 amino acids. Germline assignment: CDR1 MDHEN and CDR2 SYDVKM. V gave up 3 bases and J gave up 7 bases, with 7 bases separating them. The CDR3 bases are TGTGCCAGCAGTTTCAAGGTTGCCAACGTCCTGACTTTC. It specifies CASSFKVANVLTF.

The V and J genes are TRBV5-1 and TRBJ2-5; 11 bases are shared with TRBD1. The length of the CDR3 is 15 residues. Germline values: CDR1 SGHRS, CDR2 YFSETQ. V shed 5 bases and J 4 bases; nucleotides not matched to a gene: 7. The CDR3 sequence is CASSGQGAGPETQYF. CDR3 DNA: TGCGCCAGCAGTGGACAGGGGGCTGGACCAGAGACCCAGTACTTC.

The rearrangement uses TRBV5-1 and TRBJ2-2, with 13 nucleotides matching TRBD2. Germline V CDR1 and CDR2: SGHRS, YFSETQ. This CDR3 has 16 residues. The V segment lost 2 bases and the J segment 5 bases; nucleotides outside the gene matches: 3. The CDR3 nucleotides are TGCGCCAGCAGCTTACTAGCGGGAGGGCAGACCGGGGAGCTGTTTTTT. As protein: CASSLLAGGQTGELFF.

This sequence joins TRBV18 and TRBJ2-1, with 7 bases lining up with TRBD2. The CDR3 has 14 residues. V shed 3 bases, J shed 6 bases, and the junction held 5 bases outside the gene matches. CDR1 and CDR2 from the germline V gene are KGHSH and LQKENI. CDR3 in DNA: TGTGCCAGCTCACCTTCGACTAGCATCAATGAGCAGTTCTTC. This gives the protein CASSPSTSINEQFF.

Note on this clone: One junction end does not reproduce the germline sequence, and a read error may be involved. As DNA, the CDR3 is TGTGCCAGCTTACCAGGGGCGGTCACTGAAGCTTTCTTT. Protein: CASLPGAVTEAFF. The gene calls are TRBV18 and TRBJ1-1, with D possibly matching TRBD1 (6 bases). The CDR3 consists of 13 residues. CDR1 is KGHSH, CDR2 LQKENI, per germline.

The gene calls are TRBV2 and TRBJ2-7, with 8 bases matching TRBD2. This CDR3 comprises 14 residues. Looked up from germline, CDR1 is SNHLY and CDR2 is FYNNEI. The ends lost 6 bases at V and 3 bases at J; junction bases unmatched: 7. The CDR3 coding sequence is TGTGCCAGCAGGATAGCGGGAAGGGGCTACGAGCAGTACTTC. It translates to CASRIAGRGYEQYF. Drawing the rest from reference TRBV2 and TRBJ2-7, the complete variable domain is EPEVTQTPSHQVTQMGQEVILRCVPISNHLYFYWYRQILGQKVEFLVSFYNNEISEKSEIFDDQFSVERPDGSNFTLKIRSTKLEDSAMYFCASRIAGRGYEQYFGPGTRLTVT.

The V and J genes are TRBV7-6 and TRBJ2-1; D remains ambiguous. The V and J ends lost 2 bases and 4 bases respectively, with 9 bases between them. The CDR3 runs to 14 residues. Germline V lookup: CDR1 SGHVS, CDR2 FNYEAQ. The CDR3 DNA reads TGTGCCAGCAGCTTATTGGGTTCATACAATGAGCAGTTCTTC. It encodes CASSLLGSYNEQFF.

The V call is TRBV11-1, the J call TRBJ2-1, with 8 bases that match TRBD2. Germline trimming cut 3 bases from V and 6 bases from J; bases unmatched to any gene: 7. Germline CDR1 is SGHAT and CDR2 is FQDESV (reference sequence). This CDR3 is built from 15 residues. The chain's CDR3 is CASSFDGRAGNEQFF. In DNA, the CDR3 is TGTGCCAGCAGCTTCGACGGGAGGGCCGGCAATGAGCAGTTCTTC.

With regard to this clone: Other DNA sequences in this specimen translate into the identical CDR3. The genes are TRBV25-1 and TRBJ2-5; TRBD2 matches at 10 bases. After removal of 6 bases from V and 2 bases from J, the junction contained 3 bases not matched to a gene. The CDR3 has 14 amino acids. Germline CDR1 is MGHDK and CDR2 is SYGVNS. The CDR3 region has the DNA TGTGCCAGCAGCCAGACTAGCGGGCAAGAGACCCAGTACTTC. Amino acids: CASSQTSGQETQYF.

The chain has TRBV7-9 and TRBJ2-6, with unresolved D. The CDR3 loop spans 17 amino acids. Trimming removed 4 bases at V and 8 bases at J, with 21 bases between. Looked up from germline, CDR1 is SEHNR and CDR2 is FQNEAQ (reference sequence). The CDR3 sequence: CASSSPFLNVGPNVLTF. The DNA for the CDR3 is TGTGCCAGCAGCTCCCCCTTTTTAAACGTCGGGCCCAACGTCCTGACTTTC.

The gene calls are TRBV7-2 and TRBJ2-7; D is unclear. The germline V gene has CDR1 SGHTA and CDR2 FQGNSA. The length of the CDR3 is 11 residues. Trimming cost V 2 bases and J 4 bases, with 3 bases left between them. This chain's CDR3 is CASSLRYEQYF. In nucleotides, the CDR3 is TGTGCCAGCAGCTTACGTTACGAGCAGTACTTC.

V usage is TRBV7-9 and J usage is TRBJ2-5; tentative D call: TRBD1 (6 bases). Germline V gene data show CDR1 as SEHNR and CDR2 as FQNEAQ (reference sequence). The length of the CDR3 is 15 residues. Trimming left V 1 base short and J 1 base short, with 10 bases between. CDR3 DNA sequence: TGTGCCAGCAGCTTAGTGGGGACAATCCAAGAGACCCAGTACTTC. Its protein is CASSLVGTIQETQYF.

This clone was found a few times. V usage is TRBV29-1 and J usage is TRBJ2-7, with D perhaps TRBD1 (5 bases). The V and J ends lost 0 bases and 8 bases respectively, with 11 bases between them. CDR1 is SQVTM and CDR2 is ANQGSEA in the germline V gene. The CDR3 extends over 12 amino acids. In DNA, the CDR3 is TGCAGCGTTGAAGAGAAGACAGCCAAGCAGTACTTC. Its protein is CSVEEKTAKQYF.

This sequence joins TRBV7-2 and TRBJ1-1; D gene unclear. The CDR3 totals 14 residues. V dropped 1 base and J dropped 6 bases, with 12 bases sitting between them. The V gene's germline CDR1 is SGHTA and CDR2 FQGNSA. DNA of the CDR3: TGTGCCAGCAGCTTAGATATGGCCCGCTCTGAAGCTTTCTTT. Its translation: CASSLDMARSEAFF.

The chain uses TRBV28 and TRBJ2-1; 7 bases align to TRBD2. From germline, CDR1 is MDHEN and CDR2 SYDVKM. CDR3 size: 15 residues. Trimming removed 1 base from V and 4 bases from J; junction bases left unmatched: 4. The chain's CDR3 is CASSLSAGNYNEQFF. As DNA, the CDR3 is TGTGCCAGCAGTTTATCAGCGGGGAATTACAATGAGCAGTTCTTC.

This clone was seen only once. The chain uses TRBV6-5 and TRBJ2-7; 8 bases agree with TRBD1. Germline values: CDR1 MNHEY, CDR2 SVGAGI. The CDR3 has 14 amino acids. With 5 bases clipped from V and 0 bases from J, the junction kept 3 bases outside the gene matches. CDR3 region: CASSQDRVSYEQYF. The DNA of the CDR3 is TGTGCCAGCAGTCAGGACAGGGTCTCCTACGAGCAGTACTTC.

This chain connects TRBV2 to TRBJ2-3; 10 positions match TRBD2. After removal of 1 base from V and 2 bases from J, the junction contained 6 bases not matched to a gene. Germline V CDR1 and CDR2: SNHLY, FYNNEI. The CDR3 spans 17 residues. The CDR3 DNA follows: TGTGCCAGCAGTGAAGACCCAGCGGGAGGGCCCACAGATACGCAGTATTTT. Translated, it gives CASSEDPAGGPTDTQYF.